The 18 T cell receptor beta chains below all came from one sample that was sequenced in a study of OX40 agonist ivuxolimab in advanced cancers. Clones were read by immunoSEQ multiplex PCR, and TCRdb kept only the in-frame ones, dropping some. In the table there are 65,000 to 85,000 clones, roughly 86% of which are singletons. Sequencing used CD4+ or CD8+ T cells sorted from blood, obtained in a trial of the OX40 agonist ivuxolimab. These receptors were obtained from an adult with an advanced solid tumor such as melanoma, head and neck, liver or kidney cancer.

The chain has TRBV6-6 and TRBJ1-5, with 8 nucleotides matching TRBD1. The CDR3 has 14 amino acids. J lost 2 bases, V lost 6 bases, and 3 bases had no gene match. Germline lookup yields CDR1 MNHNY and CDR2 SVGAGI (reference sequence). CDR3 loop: CASRRGQGNQPQHF. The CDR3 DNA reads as TGTGCCAGCAGAAGGGGACAGGGCAATCAGCCCCAGCATTTT.

In DNA, the CDR3 is TGTGCCAGCAGTTTACAGGGGCCAAACTATGGCTACACCTTC. It is translated as CASSLQGPNYGYTF. V and J are TRBV28 and TRBJ1-2, with a possible D match to TRBD1 (6 bases). The CDR3 has 14 amino acids. V lost 2 bases and J lost 2, with 9 bases in between. Germline CDR1 and CDR2: MDHEN and SYDVKM.

CDR3 in amino acids: CASSSDDRRRWFF. As DNA, the CDR3 is TGTGCCAGCAGTTCCGATGACAGGCGCCGTTGGTTCTTC. The chain links TRBV28 to TRBJ2-1, with a weak D call TRBD1 (6 bases). This CDR3 is built from 13 residues. Trimming took off 4 bases at V and 15 bases at J, with 19 bases between the two ends. Germline V gene data show CDR1 as MDHEN and CDR2 as SYDVKM.

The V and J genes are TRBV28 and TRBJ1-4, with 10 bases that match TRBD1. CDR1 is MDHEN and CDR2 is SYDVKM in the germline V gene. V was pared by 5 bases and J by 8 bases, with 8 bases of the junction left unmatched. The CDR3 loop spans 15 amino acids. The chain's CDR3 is CASSLRTGGREKLFF. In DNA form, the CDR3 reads TGTGCCAGCAGTCTAAGGACAGGGGGGAGGGAAAAACTGTTTTTT.

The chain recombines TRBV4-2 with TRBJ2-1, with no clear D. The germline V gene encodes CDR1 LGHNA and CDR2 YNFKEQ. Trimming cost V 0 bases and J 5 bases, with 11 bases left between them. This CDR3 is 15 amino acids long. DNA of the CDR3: TGTGCCAGCAGCCAAGAAAATACGAGGAACAATGAGCAGTTCTTC. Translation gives CASSQENTRNNEQFF.

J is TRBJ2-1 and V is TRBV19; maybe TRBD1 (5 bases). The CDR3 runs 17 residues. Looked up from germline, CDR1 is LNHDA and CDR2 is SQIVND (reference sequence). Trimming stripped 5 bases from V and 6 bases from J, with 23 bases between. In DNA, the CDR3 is TGTGCCAGTAGTCCCATTGGTTCGGACATCCCCGGCAATGAGCAGTTCTTC. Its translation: CASSPIGSDIPGNEQFF.

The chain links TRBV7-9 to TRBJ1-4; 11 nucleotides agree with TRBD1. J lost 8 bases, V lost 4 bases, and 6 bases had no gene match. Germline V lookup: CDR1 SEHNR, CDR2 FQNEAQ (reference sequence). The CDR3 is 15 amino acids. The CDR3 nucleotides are TGTGCCAGCAGCTCCTGGACAGGGGGCGAGGAAAAACTGTTTTTT. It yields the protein CASSSWTGGEEKLFF.

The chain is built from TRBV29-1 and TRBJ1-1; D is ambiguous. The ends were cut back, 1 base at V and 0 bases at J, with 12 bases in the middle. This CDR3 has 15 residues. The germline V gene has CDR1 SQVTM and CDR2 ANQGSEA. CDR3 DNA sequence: TGCAGCGTTGAAGGTGAGAAGGGTCTGAACACTGAAGCTTTCTTT. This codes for CSVEGEKGLNTEAFF.

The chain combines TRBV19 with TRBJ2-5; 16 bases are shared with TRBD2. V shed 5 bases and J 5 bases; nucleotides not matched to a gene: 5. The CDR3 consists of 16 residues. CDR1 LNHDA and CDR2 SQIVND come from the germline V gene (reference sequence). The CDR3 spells CASSASGLAGGETQYF. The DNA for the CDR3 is TGTGCCAGTAGTGCATCGGGACTAGCGGGGGGGGAGACCCAGTACTTC.

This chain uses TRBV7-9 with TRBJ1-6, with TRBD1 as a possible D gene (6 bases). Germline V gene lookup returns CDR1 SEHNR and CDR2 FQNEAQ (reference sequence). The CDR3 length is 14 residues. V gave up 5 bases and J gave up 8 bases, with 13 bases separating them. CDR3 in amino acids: CASSRMDSYSPLHF. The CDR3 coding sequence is TGTGCCAGCAGCCGGATGGACAGTTATTCACCCCTCCACTTT.

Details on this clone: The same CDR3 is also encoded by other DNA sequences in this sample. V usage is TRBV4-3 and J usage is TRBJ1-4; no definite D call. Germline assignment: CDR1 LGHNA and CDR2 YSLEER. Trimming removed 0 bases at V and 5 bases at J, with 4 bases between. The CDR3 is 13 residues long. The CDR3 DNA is TGCGCCAGCAGCCAAGAAAGGAATGAAAAACTGTTTTTT. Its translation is CASSQERNEKLFF.

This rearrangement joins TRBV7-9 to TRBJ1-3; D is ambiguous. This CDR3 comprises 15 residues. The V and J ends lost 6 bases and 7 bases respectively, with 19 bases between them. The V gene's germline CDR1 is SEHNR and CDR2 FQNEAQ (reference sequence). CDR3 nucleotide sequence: TGTGCCAGCAGACCTATGACCGGCCCCCGGAACACCATATATTTT. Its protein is CASRPMTGPRNTIYF.

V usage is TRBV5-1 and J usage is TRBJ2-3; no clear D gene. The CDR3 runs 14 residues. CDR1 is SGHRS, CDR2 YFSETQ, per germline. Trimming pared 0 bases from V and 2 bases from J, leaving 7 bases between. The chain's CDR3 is CASSLAGFTDTQYF. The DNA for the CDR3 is TGCGCCAGCAGCTTGGCTGGGTTCACAGATACGCAGTATTTT. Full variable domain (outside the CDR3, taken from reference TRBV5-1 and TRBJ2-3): KAGVTQTPRYLIKTRGQQVTLSCSPISGHRSVSWYQQTPGQGLQFLFEYFSETQRNKGNFPGRFSGRQFSNSRSEMNVSTLELGDSALYLCASSLAGFTDTQYFGPGTRLTVL.

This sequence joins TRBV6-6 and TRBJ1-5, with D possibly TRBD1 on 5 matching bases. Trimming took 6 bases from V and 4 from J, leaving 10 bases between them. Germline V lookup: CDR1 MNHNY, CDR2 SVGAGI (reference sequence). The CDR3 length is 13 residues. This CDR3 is CASRDTQNQPQHF. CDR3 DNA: TGTGCCAGCAGGGACACGCAGAATCAGCCCCAGCATTTT.

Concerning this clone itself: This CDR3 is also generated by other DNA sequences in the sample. The CDR3 region has the DNA TGCGCCAGCAGCACGCGACAGGGGGGCACAGATACGCAGTATTTT. This encodes CASSTRQGGTDTQYF. The rearrangement uses TRBV5-1 and TRBJ2-3; 9 bases fit TRBD1. Germline CDR1 reads SGHRS; CDR2 reads YFSETQ. The V and J ends lost 4 bases and 1 base, in that order; junction bases with no gene match: 4. CDR3 size: 15 residues. Drawing the rest from reference TRBV5-1 and TRBJ2-3, the complete variable domain is KAGVTQTPRYLIKTRGQQVTLSCSPISGHRSVSWYQQTPGQGLQFLFEYFSETQRNKGNFPGRFSGRQFSNSRSEMNVSTLELGDSALYLCASSTRQGGTDTQYFGPGTRLTVL.

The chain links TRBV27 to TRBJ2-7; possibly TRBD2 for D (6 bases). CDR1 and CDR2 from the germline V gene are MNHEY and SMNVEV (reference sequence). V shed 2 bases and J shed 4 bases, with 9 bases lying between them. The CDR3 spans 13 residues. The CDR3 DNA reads TGTGCCAGCAGTTTAAAACGGGAGTACGAGCAGTACTTC. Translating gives CASSLKREYEQYF.

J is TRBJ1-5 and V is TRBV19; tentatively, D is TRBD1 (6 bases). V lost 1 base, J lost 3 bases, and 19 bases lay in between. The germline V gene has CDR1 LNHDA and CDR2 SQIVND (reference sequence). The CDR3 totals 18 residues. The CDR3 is CASSIVPSPGVINQPQHF. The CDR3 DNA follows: TGTGCCAGTAGTATAGTTCCTTCGCCAGGGGTAATCAATCAGCCCCAGCATTTT.

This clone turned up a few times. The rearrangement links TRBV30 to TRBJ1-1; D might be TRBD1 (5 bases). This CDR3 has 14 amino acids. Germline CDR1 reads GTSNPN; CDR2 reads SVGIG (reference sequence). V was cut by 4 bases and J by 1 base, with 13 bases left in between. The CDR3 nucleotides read TGTGCCTGGACTCGGGGGTTGTCGAACACTGAAGCTTTCTTT. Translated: CAWTRGLSNTEAFF.